This T cell receptor beta chain was sequenced in a study of post-analysis software for immune sequencing data. Study in general: There were relapsing-remitting, secondary progressive and progressive-relapsing multiple sclerosis among the disease courses included.

Study-wide results and caveats: Controls' normalized Chao1 diversity significantly exceeded that of multiple sclerosis patients. F measure clustering grouped samples strongly by preparation batch.

The TCR beta cDNA libraries carried unique molecular identifiers. When about 0.9 to 10 million T cells were used, they gave roughly 490,000 cDNA molecules. TCRdb independently ran MiXCR on the PCR reads; one entry per CDR3 protein. The data contain 350,000 to 500,000 distinct CDR3 sequences, roughly 38% of them seen just once; the ten biggest clones take up approximately 7.1%. In this sample, this clonotype turned up a few times. Its target is not known. Sample: blood. This receptor was taken from a girl aged 2 to 9 with multiple sclerosis.

CDR3 bases: TGCGCCAGCAGCCGGGAGGGAGTCGCTGCTTTCTACAATGAGCAGTTCTTC. This gives the protein CASSREGVAAFYNEQFF. The chain recombines TRBV4-3 with TRBJ2-1, with 7 positions matching TRBD2. This CDR3 comprises 17 residues. Germline CDR1 LGHNA, CDR2 YSLEER. The J segment lost 3 bases and the V segment lost 4 bases, leaving 12 bases of the junction unmatched.